This TCR beta chain was found in a study of blood T cell repertoires in COVID-19. About the research overall: Some COVID-19 samples were acute and others convalescent; all came from the United States, Italy and Spain. T cells, B-cell-depleted T cells, or PBMCs supplied cDNA or gDNA.

J lost 5 bases, V lost 1 base, and 3 bases had no gene match. This CDR3 region has 15 residues. Germline CDR1 SGHTA, CDR2 FQGTGA. As processed by the authors: Reference gene primer amplification gave nucleated cell count estimates. The repertoire was sequenced with immunoSEQ multiplex PCR; TCRdb's copy has only in-frame clones and lacks some. The V and J calls and the clone size are those of that table, but D and trimming were determined from the DNA. The table has around 40,000 clones, about 80% seen once. The sequencing input was peripheral blood. This TCR came from a man older than 75 with active or convalescent COVID-19. V is TRBV7-3 and J is TRBJ2-2; TRBD2 matches 8 bases. In DNA form, the CDR3 reads TGTGCCAGCAGCTTAAATCCGGGAGGGACCGGGGAGCTGTTTTTT. Translated, it gives CASSLNPGGTGELFF.